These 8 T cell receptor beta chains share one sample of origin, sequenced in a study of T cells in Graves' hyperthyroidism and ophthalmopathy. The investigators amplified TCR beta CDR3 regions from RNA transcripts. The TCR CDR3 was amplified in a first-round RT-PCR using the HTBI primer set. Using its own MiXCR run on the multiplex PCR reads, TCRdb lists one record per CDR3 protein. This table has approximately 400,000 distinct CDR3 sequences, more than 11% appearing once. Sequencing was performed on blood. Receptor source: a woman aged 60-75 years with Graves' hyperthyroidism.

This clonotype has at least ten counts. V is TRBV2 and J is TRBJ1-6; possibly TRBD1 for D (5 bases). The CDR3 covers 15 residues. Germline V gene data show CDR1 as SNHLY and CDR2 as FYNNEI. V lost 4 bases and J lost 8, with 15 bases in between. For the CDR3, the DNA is TGTGCCAGCAGTGGTCGGGACGGGAGATATTCACCCCTCCACTTT. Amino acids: CASSGRDGRYSPLHF.

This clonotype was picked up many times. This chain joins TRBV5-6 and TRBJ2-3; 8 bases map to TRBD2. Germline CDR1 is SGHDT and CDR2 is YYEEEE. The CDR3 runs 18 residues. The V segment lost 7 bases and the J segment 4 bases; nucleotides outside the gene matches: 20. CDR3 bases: TGTGCCAGCCTCCCCGGGGCGGGAGGAAGGGGTGCTCCAGATACGCAGTATTTT. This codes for CASLPGAGGRGAPDTQYF.

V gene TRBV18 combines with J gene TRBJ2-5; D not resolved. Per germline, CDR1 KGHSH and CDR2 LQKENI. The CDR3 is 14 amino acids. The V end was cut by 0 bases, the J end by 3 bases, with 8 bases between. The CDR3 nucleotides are TGTGCCAGCTCACCACCTGCGGAGAAAGAGACCCAGTACTTC. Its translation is CASSPPAEKETQYF.

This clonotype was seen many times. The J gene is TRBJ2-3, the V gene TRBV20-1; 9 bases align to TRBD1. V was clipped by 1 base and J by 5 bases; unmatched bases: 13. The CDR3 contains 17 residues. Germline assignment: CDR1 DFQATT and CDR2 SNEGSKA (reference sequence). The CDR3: CSARAAGQGSSGDTQYF. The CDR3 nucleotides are TGCAGTGCTAGAGCCGCGGGACAGGGTTCTTCAGGAGATACGCAGTATTTT.

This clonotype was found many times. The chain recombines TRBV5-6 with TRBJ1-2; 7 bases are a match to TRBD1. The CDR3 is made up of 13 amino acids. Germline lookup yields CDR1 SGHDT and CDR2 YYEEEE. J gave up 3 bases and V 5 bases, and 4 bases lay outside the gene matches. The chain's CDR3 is CASRFDRDYGYTF. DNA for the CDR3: TGTGCCAGCAGGTTCGACAGGGACTATGGCTACACCTTC.

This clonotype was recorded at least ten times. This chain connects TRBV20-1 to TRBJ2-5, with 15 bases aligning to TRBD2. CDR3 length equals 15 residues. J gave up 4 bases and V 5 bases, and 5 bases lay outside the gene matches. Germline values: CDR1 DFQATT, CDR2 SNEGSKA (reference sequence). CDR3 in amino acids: CSAHPGLAGGETQYF. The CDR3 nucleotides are TGCAGTGCTCACCCGGGACTAGCGGGAGGAGAGACCCAGTACTTC.

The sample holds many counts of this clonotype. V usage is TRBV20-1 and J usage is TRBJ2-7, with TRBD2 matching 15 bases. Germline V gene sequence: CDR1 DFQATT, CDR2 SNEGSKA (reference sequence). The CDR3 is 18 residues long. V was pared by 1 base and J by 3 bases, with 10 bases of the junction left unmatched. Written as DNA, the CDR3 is TGCAGTGCTAGAGCCTCAGGACTAGCGGGAGGGCCGGGCTACGAGCAGTACTTC. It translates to CSARASGLAGGPGYEQYF.

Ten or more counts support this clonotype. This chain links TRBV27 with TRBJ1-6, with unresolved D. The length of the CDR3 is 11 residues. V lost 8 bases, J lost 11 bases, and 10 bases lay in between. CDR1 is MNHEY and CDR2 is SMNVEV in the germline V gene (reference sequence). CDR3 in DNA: TGTGCCAGCGGCCTGAATCCACCCCTCCACTTT. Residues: CASGLNPPLHF.